The rows below give T cell receptor beta chains drawn from one sample of a study of T cells in lung cancer brain metastases. Generated by immunoSEQ multiplex PCR, the TCRdb table keeps only in-frame clones and is missing some. The sample yields a few thousand clones, about nine tenths seen once. Sample: tumor tissue from the primary lung tumor. The receptor source for this set is a man between 65 and 85 years old with non-small cell lung cancer. Both conserved end residues are part of each CDR3. Fields, in order: clone size, D gene, CDR3 length, J gene, V gene, CDR3 protein, CDR3 DNA. A D gene is named only where the DNA matches it firmly. Size is stated for part of the rows, as once, few or many counts, or as a class when the clone is expanded.

>once|NA|11|TRBJ2-5|TRBV7-8
CASSSIETQYF
TGTGCCAGCAGCTCCATCGAGACCCAGTACTTC
>NA|TRBD2|16|TRBJ2-5|TRBV7-9
CASSLKSGRHQETQYF
TGTGCCAGCAGCTTAAAAAGCGGGAGGCACCAAGAGACCCAGTACTTC
>NA|TRBD1|15|TRBJ1-1|TRBV9
CASSVGTGGNTEAFF
TGTGCCAGCAGCGTAGGCACAGGGGGGAACACTGAAGCTTTCTTT
>NA|NA|13|TRBJ1-6|TRBV2
CASSTGNNSPLHF
TGTGCCAGCAGCACAGGGAATAATTCACCCCTCCACTTT
>NA|TRBD2|18|TRBJ2-3|TRBV18
CASSPLPTSRGGPDTQYF
TGTGCCAGCTCACCCTTACCTACTTCGCGGGGGGGCCCAGATACGCAGTATTTT
>NA|NA|15|TRBJ2-3|TRBV4-1
CASSLAGSRTDTQYF
TGCGCCAGCAGCCTTGCCGGGAGTCGCACAGATACGCAGTATTTT
>NA|TRBD2|16|TRBJ2-2|TRBV6-4
CASSAPSGGAAGELFF
TGTGCCAGCAGTGCCCCTAGCGGGGGGGCCGCCGGGGAGCTGTTTTTT
>NA|NA|13|TRBJ1-4|TRBV14
CASSRGTNEKLFF
TGTGCCAGCAGCCGAGGGACTAATGAAAAACTGTTTTTT
>few|NA|13|TRBJ1-6|TRBV4-3
CASSPDFNSPLHF
TGCGCCAGCAGCCCCGATTTCAATTCACCCCTCCACTTT
>NA|TRBD1|16|TRBJ1-5|TRBV7-9
CASSPHTGGSNQPQHF
TGTGCCAGCAGCCCTCACACAGGGGGGAGCAATCAGCCCCAGCATTTT
>NA|NA|13|TRBJ1-3|TRBV9
CASGPGYGNTIYF
TGTGCCAGTGGGCCAGGGTATGGAAACACCATATATTTT
>NA|NA|14|TRBJ2-2|TRBV6-4
CASSAALNTGELFF
TGTGCCAGCAGTGCGGCTTTGAACACCGGGGAGCTGTTTTTT
>few|NA|14|TRBJ1-5|TRBV12-5
CASGPGSSNQPQHF
TGTGCTAGTGGCCCGGGGAGTAGCAATCAGCCCCAGCATTTT
>once|NA|15|TRBJ1-6|TRBV30
CAWSQVSSYNSPLHF
TGTGCCTGGAGTCAAGTGAGCTCCTATAATTCACCCCTCCACTTT
>NA|NA|14|TRBJ1-5|TRBV5-8
CASSLLNGDQPQHF
TGTGCCAGCAGCTTGTTAAACGGAGATCAGCCCCAGCATTTT
>NA|NA|15|TRBJ1-5|TRBV6-5
CASSYSGFGNQPQHF
TGTGCCAGCAGTTACTCTGGTTTTGGCAATCAGCCCCAGCATTTT
>NA|NA|14|TRBJ2-4|TRBV10-1
CASSESSTKNIQYF
TGCGCCAGCAGTGAGTCGTCGACCAAAAACATTCAGTACTTC
>NA|NA|11|TRBJ2-7|TRBV30
CAWRGQREQYF
TGTGCCTGGCGGGGACAACGTGAGCAGTACTTC
>NA|TRBD1|13|TRBJ1-2|TRBV2
CASSDRGHYGYTF
TGTGCCAGCAGTGACAGGGGGCACTATGGCTACACCTTC
>NA|TRBD2|19|TRBJ2-1|TRBV18
CASSPGTSGSPESYNEQFF
TGTGCCAGCTCACCTGGGACTAGCGGGAGCCCAGAGTCCTACAATGAGCAGTTCTTC
>NA|TRBD2|16|TRBJ2-7|TRBV30
CAWTFGLAGGIYEQYF
TGTGCCTGGACCTTCGGACTAGCGGGGGGGATCTACGAGCAGTACTTC
>NA|NA|14|TRBJ1-1|TRBV7-8
CASSLPVGLAEAFF
TGTGCCAGCAGCTTACCGGTAGGATTGGCTGAAGCTTTCTTT
>NA|NA|13|TRBJ2-3|TRBV6-5
CASSYSVGYTQYF
TGTGCCAGCAGTTACTCGGTGGGATATACGCAGTATTTT
>NA|NA|13|TRBJ1-5|TRBV7-2
CASSSNRDQPQHF
TGTGCCAGCAGCTCCAACAGGGATCAGCCCCAGCATTTT
>NA|NA|12|TRBJ1-6|TRBV30
CAWRDPRSPLHF
TGTGCCTGGAGGGACCCCCGCTCACCCCTCCACTTT
>once|TRBD1|13|TRBJ1-1|TRBV7-9
CASSSGTVTEAFF
TGTGCCAGCAGCTCGGGGACAGTCACTGAAGCTTTCTTT
>NA|NA|14|TRBJ1-6|TRBV27
CASSPGQDNSPLHF
TGTGCCAGCAGTCCAGGGCAAGATAATTCACCCCTCCACTTT
>NA|NA|14|TRBJ1-2|TRBV16
CASSPRTFGHGYTF
TGTGCCAGCAGTCCAAGGACCTTCGGCCATGGCTACACCTTC
>NA|TRBD1|15|TRBJ2-1|TRBV12-5
CASGFWTGASGEQFF
TGTGCTAGTGGTTTTTGGACAGGAGCTAGTGGCGAGCAGTTCTTC